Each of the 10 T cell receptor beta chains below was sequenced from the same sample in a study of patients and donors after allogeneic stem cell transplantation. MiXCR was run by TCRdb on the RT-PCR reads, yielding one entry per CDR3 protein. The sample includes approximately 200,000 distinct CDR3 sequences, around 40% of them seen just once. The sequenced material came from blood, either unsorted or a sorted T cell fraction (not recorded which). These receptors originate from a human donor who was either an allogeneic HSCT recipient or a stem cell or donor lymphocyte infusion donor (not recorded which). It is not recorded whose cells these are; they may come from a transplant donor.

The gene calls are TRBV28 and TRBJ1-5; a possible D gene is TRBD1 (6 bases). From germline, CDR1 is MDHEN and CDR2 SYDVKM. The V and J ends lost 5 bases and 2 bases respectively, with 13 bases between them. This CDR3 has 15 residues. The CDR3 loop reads CASSRGGPGNQPQHF. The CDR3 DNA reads TGTGCCAGCAGTCGAGGGGGGCCGGGCAATCAGCCCCAGCATTTT.

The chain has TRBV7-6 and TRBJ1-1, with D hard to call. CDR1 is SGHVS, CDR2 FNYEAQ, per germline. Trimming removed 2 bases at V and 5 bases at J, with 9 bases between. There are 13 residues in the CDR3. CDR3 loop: CASSLYPRTEAFF. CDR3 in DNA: TGTGCCAGCAGCTTATACCCTCGAACTGAAGCTTTCTTT.

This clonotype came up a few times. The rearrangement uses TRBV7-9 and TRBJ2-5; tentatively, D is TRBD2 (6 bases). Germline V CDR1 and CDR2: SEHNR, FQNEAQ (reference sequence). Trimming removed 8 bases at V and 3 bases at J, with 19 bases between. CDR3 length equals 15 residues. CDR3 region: CASRSRRTKEETQYF. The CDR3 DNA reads TGTGCCAGCCGATCCCGCCGGACTAAGGAAGAGACCCAGTACTTC.

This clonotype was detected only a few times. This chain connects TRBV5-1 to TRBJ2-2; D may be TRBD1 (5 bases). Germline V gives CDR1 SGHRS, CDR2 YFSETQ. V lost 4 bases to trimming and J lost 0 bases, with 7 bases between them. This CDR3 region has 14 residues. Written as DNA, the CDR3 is TGCGCCAGCAGCCCGACAGCGAACACCGGGGAGCTGTTTTTT. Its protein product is CASSPTANTGELFF.

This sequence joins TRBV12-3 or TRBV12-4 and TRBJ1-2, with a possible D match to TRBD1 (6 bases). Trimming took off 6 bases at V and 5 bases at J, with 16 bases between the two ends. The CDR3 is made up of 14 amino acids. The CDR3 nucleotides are TGTGCCAGCAGGCGGGACAACCCGGCTTATGGCTACACCTTC. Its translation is CASRRDNPAYGYTF.

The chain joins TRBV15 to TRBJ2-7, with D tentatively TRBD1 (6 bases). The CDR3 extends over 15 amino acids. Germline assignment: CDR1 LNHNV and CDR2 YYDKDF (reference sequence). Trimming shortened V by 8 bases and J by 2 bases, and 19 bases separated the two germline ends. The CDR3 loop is CATSRTGTGTYEQYF. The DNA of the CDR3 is TGTGCCACCTCCCGCACAGGGACGGGGACCTACGAGCAGTACTTC.

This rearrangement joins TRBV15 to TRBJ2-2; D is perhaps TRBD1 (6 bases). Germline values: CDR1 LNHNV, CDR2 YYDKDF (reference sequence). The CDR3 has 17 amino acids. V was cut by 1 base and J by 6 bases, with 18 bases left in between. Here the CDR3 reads CATSRAPPTNRAGELFF. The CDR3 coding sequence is TGTGCCACCAGCAGAGCCCCACCAACCAACAGGGCCGGGGAGCTGTTTTTT.

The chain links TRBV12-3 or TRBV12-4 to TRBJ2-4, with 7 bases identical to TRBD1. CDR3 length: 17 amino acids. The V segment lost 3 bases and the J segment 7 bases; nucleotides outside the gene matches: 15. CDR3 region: CASSFRPFTGVANIQYF. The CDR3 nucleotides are TGTGCCAGCAGTTTCCGCCCATTTACAGGGGTTGCTAACATTCAGTACTTC.

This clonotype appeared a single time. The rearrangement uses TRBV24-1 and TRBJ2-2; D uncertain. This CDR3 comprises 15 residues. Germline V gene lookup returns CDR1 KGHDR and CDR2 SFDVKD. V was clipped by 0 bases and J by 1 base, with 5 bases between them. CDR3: CATSDLRWNTGELFF. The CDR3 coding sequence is TGTGCCACCAGTGATTTGCGATGGAACACCGGGGAGCTGTTTTTT.

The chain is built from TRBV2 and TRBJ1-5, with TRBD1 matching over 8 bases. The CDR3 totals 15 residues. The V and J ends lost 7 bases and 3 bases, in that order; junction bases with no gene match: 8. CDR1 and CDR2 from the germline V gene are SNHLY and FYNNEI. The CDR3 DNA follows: TGTGCCAGCATTCCAGGACAGGGCCCCAATCAGCCCCAGCATTTT. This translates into CASIPGQGPNQPQHF. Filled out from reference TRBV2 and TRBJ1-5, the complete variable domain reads EPEVTQTPSHQVTQMGQEVILRCVPISNHLYFYWYRQILGQKVEFLVSFYNNEISEKSEIFDDQFSVERPDGSNFTLKIRSTKLEDSAMYFCASIPGQGPNQPQHFGDGTRLSIL.